These 24 T cell receptor beta chains were sequenced from one sample in a study of cytomegalovirus exposure and HLA in healthy donors. Primers: 60 Vbeta forward and 13 Jbeta reverse. Generated by immunoSEQ multiplex PCR, the TCRdb table keeps only in-frame clones and is missing some. In the table there are some 140,000 clones, less than 85% of which are singletons. Sequencing input: PBMCs. These receptors all come from a man in his forties in good health and CMV-seronegative.

The chain joins TRBV6-4 to TRBJ2-2, with 8 positions matching TRBD2. The ends lost 5 bases at V and 4 bases at J; junction bases unmatched: 6. Looked up from germline, CDR1 is MRHNA and CDR2 is SNTAGT. The CDR3 runs 15 residues. This chain's CDR3 is CASSSSGGFTGELFF. CDR3 bases: TGTGCCAGCAGTTCGAGCGGGGGCTTCACCGGGGAGCTGTTTTTT.

The genes are TRBV28 and TRBJ2-7, with D uncertain. The V gene's germline CDR1 is MDHEN and CDR2 SYDVKM. The CDR3 is 17 residues long. Trimming took off 2 bases at V and 6 bases at J, with 23 bases between the two ends. In DNA form, the CDR3 reads TGTGCCAGCAGTTTAAGTTGGAGTATGCCTCCTCCCTGCGAGCAGTACTTC. Residues: CASSLSWSMPPPCEQYF. The full variable domain, with the rest looked up from reference TRBV28 and TRBJ2-7, is DVKVTQSSRYLVKRTGEKVFLECVQDMDHENMFWYRQDPGLGLRLIYFSYDVKMKEKGDIPEGYSVSREKKERFSLILESASTNQTSMYLCASSLSWSMPPPCEQYFGPGTRLTVT.

The chain has TRBV6-6 and TRBJ2-7; D is unclear. Germline-derived CDR1 and CDR2 are MNHNY and SVGAGI (reference sequence). Trimming removed 5 bases from V and 9 bases from J, with 14 bases in between. The CDR3 is 12 residues long. The CDR3 DNA reads as TGTGCCAGCAGTCTTACTGCCCTAGGGCAGTACTTC. Protein product: CASSLTALGQYF.

The gene calls are TRBV5-1 and TRBJ2-1; TRBD2 matches at 8 bases. In germline, CDR1 is SGHRS, CDR2 YFSETQ. This CDR3 region has 15 residues. The J segment lost 6 bases and the V segment lost 0 bases, leaving 5 bases of the junction unmatched. CDR3 amino acids: CASSLEAGVFNEQFF. In DNA form, the CDR3 reads TGCGCCAGCAGCTTGGAAGCGGGGGTATTCAATGAGCAGTTCTTC. The whole variable domain, filled in from reference TRBV5-1 and TRBJ2-1, reads KAGVTQTPRYLIKTRGQQVTLSCSPISGHRSVSWYQQTPGQGLQFLFEYFSETQRNKGNFPGRFSGRQFSNSRSEMNVSTLELGDSALYLCASSLEAGVFNEQFFGPGTRLTVL.

The V call is TRBV27, the J call TRBJ1-2; D uncertain. V was clipped by 3 bases and J by 1 base, with 9 bases between them. CDR3 length: 14 residues. Germline-derived CDR1 and CDR2 are MNHEY and SMNVEV (reference sequence). The CDR3 sequence: CASSLGNINYGYTF. The CDR3 DNA is TGTGCCAGCAGTTTGGGCAACATTAACTATGGCTACACCTTC.

A single count supports this clone. The CDR3 DNA reads as TGTGCCAGCAGCTTAGCAGAGGTCCCCTACGAGCAGTACTTC. Its protein is CASSLAEVPYEQYF. The chain joins TRBV5-6 to TRBJ2-7; D call uncertain. The V and J ends lost 2 bases and 2 bases respectively, with 11 bases between them. Germline CDR1 is SGHDT and CDR2 is YYEEEE. The CDR3 loop spans 14 amino acids. The whole variable domain, filled in from reference TRBV5-6 and TRBJ2-7, reads DAGVTQSPTHLIKTRGQQVTLRCSPKSGHDTVSWYQQALGQGPQFIFQYYEEEERQRGNFPDRFSGHQFPNYSSELNVNALLLGDSALYLCASSLAEVPYEQYFGPGTRLTVT.

The chain uses TRBV4-1 and TRBJ2-7, with a tentative D call TRBD1 (6 bases). V was cut by 0 bases and J by 4 bases, with 19 bases left in between. In germline, CDR1 is MGHRA, CDR2 YSYEKL. CDR3 size: 17 residues. The CDR3 loop reads CASSQDPEQGMGYEQYF. As DNA, the CDR3 is TGCGCCAGCAGCCAAGATCCGGAGCAGGGGATGGGGTACGAGCAGTACTTC.

The CDR3 loop reads CSGTDRYPYEQYF. CDR3 coding DNA: TGCAGCGGGACTGACAGGTATCCCTACGAGCAGTACTTC. V usage is TRBV29-1 and J usage is TRBJ2-7, with D tentatively TRBD1 (6 bases). There are 13 residues in the CDR3. The V and J ends lost 7 bases and 2 bases respectively, with 15 bases between them. Germline CDR1 reads SQVTM; CDR2 reads ANQGSEA.

This chain uses TRBV6-6 with TRBJ2-1; 7 bases align to TRBD1. CDR1 is MNHNY and CDR2 is SVGAGI in the germline V gene (reference sequence). V gave up 6 bases and J gave up 4 bases; unmatched junction bases: 9. This CDR3 is built from 15 residues. In DNA, the CDR3 is TGTGCCAGCAGGAGGGACAGCCAAGAATACAATGAGCAGTTCTTC. This sequence encodes CASRRDSQEYNEQFF.

The rearrangement joins TRBV13 to TRBJ1-2; possibly TRBD1 for D (5 bases). CDR1 PRHDT and CDR2 FYEKMQ come from the germline V gene (reference sequence). V lost 1 base, J lost 7 bases, and 13 bases lay in between. This CDR3 contains 14 residues. The CDR3 DNA reads as TGTGCCAGCAGCTTAGAGGGGTCCTCCCCTGGCTACACCTTC. It yields the protein CASSLEGSSPGYTF.

This clone turned up a few times. This rearrangement joins TRBV5-1 to TRBJ1-2, with 10 bases matching TRBD1. The V gene's germline CDR1 is SGHRS and CDR2 YFSETQ. The V gene end was trimmed by 0 bases and the J gene end by 5 bases; junction bases not matched to a gene: 4. This CDR3 region has 15 residues. CDR3 nucleotide sequence: TGCGCCAGCAGCTTGGGCGGACAGGGGGTGTATGGCTACACCTTC. It encodes CASSLGGQGVYGYTF.

The gene calls are TRBV30 and TRBJ1-3; 7 positions agree with TRBD1. The V gene end was trimmed by 0 bases and the J gene end by 4 bases; junction bases not matched to a gene: 3. This CDR3 spans 14 amino acids. CDR1 GTSNPN and CDR2 SVGIG come from the germline V gene (reference sequence). The CDR3 DNA reads as TGTGCCTGGAGTGTACCCAGGGGGGGAAACACCATATATTTT. It specifies CAWSVPRGGNTIYF.

The J gene is TRBJ1-3, the V gene TRBV6-1; 7 nucleotides agree with TRBD1. J gave up 0 bases and V 3 bases, and 17 bases lay outside the gene matches. This CDR3 contains 20 residues. CDR1 is MNHNS, CDR2 SASEGT, per germline. The CDR3 DNA sequence: TGTGCCAGCAGTGATAATCGACAGGGTGGCATCCTGAGCTCTGGAAACACCATATATTTT. This gives the protein CASSDNRQGGILSSGNTIYF.

The chain couples TRBV7-3 to TRBJ2-2, with TRBD2 matching over 14 bases. This CDR3 spans 17 amino acids. Germline V gives CDR1 SGHTA, CDR2 FQGTGA. V shed 2 bases and J 7 bases; nucleotides not matched to a gene: 6. DNA for the CDR3: TGTGCCAGCAGCTTAGGGACTAGCGGGAGAAAAAACGGGGAGCTGTTTTTT. Translated: CASSLGTSGRKNGELFF.

This sequence joins TRBV7-2 and TRBJ2-5, with D possibly TRBD2 on 6 matching bases. The CDR3 extends over 14 amino acids. V dropped 5 bases and J dropped 0 bases, with 10 bases sitting between them. Germline CDR1 SGHTA, CDR2 FQGNSA. The CDR3: CASSRGDYQETQYF. The CDR3 nucleotides read TGTGCCAGCAGCCGCGGGGATTACCAAGAGACCCAGTACTTC.

V is TRBV25-1 and J is TRBJ1-5; D call uncertain. The V gene's germline CDR1 is MGHDK and CDR2 SYGVNS. The CDR3 length is 14 residues. The V and J ends lost 0 bases and 4 bases respectively, with 7 bases between them. This CDR3 reads CASSEYSLNQPQHF. As DNA, the CDR3 is TGTGCCAGCAGTGAATATAGTCTGAATCAGCCCCAGCATTTT.

The rearrangement joins TRBV7-2 to TRBJ1-4; D gene uncertain. V lost 5 bases, J lost 7 bases, and 14 bases lay in between. Germline CDR1 is SGHTA and CDR2 is FQGNSA. This CDR3 spans 14 amino acids. In DNA form, the CDR3 reads TGTGCCAGCAGCCCGGGATCAATTGGTGAAAAACTGTTTTTT. Its protein is CASSPGSIGEKLFF.

The rearrangement joins TRBV18 to TRBJ1-1, with TRBD1 identical over 9 bases. CDR3 size: 16 residues. V was pared by 7 bases and J by 4 bases, with 13 bases of the junction left unmatched. Germline lookup yields CDR1 KGHSH and CDR2 LQKENI. This chain's CDR3 is CASLPTGGTSGTEAFF. The CDR3 DNA follows: TGTGCCAGCTTACCGACAGGGGGTACGTCTGGCACTGAAGCTTTCTTT. The full variable domain, completed using reference TRBV18 and TRBJ1-1, is NAGVMQNPRHLVRRRGQEARLRCSPMKGHSHVYWYRQLPEEGLKFMVYLQKENIIDESGMPKERFSAEFPKEGPSILRIQQVVRGDSAAYFCASLPTGGTSGTEAFFGQGTRLTVV.

This clone was picked up one time. The junction departs from the called germline gene at one end, perhaps through a read error. The chain combines TRBV5-1 with TRBJ2-7; D might be TRBD1 (6 bases). The CDR3 has 14 amino acids. The germline V gene encodes CDR1 SGHRS and CDR2 YFSETQ. The CDR3 DNA sequence: TGCGCCAGCAGCCCCCGGGACACCTCCTACGAGCAGCACTTC. This translates into CASSPRDTSYEQHF.

This clone was seen only once. The chain recombines TRBV7-2 with TRBJ2-7; tentatively, D is TRBD2 (5 bases). The CDR3 totals 14 residues. Trimming took 5 bases from V and 5 from J, leaving 16 bases between them. From germline, CDR1 is SGHTA and CDR2 FQGNSA. This CDR3 is CASSPGSVVHEQYF. In DNA form, the CDR3 reads TGTGCCAGCAGCCCGGGGTCTGTGGTCCACGAGCAGTACTTC.

This rearrangement joins TRBV7-3 to TRBJ1-6; 11 positions agree with TRBD1. CDR1 and CDR2 from the germline V gene are SGHTA and FQGTGA. With 5 bases clipped from V and 9 bases from J, the junction kept 6 bases outside the gene matches. This CDR3 has 15 residues. The CDR3 loop is CASSRTGGEGSPLHF. CDR3 in DNA: TGTGCCAGCAGCCGGACAGGGGGCGAGGGTTCACCCCTCCACTTT.

The V gene is TRBV7-2, the J gene TRBJ2-3; 9 bases are a match to TRBD2. From germline, CDR1 is SGHTA and CDR2 FQGNSA. The V segment lost 5 bases and the J segment 4 bases; nucleotides outside the gene matches: 7. The CDR3 spans 15 residues. The CDR3 loop is CASSPLRGGADTQYF. The CDR3 region has the DNA TGTGCCAGCAGCCCCTTGCGGGGGGGGGCAGATACGCAGTATTTT.

V is TRBV9 and J is TRBJ2-7; 12 nucleotides line up with TRBD1. The CDR3 sequence is 16 residues long. V lost 4 bases to trimming and J lost 4 bases; unmatched junction nucleotides: 9. CDR1 SGDLS and CDR2 YYNGEE come from the germline V gene. The DNA of the CDR3 is TGTGCCAGCAGCCCCCGACCGGGACAGGGGGCATACGAGCAGTACTTC. It codes for CASSPRPGQGAYEQYF.

Only one count was recorded for this clone. This chain uses TRBV5-8 with TRBJ2-1; tentatively, D is TRBD2 (6 bases). The V gene's germline CDR1 is SGHTS and CDR2 YDEGEE. V was pared by 0 bases and J by 2 bases, with 12 bases between. CDR3 length equals 16 residues. The CDR3 nucleotides are TGTGCCAGCAGCTTGGTTCAGCGGGCCGCCTACAATGAGCAGTTCTTC. Amino acid sequence: CASSLVQRAAYNEQFF.